This entry describes one T cell receptor (beta chain). What it binds is unknown. This specimen belongs to a study of a mutant IDH1 vaccine in newly diagnosed glioma. The wider study: Once 4-6 weeks had passed after radiotherapy alone, vaccination started, or it started with temozolomide cycles. Study findings and constraints: Pseudoprogression apparently lacked any relation to changes in top peripheral T cell clonotypes.

Time point in this sample: week 35, safety follow-up. Vaccinated patients received 300 ug of mutant IDH1 20-mer peptide per dose, with topical imiquimod. Patients in the study were vaccinated eight times, receiving shots in weeks 1, 3, 5, 7, 11, 15, 19 and 23. Germline V gene data show CDR1 as SQVTM and CDR2 as ANQGSEA. The CDR3 is made up of 15 amino acids. V gave up 0 bases and J gave up 7 bases; unmatched junction bases: 9. Only in-frame clones appear in the TCRdb table, and some are missing; sequencing was by immunoSEQ multiplex PCR. In the table there are 35,000 to 50,000 clones, approximately 92% of which are singletons.

The receptor was isolated from a man over 45 with glioma. The sequenced sample was PBMCs, obtained from a glioma patient whose treatment included an IDH1 peptide vaccine. V is TRBV29-1 and J is TRBJ2-7; TRBD1 matches 10 bases. CDR3 nucleotides: TGCAGCGTTGAAGATAGAGGGACAGGGGTTTGGGAGCAGTACTTC. It encodes CSVEDRGTGVWEQYF.